The 23 T cell receptor beta chains reported below all come from one sample, sequenced in a study of identifying expanded T cells in peripheral blood. The data were produced by immunoSEQ multiplex PCR, yet TCRdb's version contains in-frame clones alone and is incomplete. The sample contains roughly 63,000 clones, about 85% of which appear only once. Material: blood. The receptors stem from a person aged 18-70 years in good health.

The CDR3 nucleotides read TGTGCCAGCAGTTCTTTGGGCTCGAACTACGAGCAGTACTTC. Translated, it gives CASSSLGSNYEQYF. V and J are TRBV6-5 and TRBJ2-7; D gene uncertain. CDR1 and CDR2 from the germline V gene are MNHEY and SVGAGI. V was cut by 4 bases and J by 3 bases, with 13 bases left in between. The CDR3 totals 14 residues.

About this clone itself: Other DNA sequences in the same sample also yield this CDR3. The chain uses TRBV7-2 and TRBJ2-2; D gene unclear. The CDR3 is 14 amino acids. V lost 1 base and J 2 bases, leaving 5 bases between the germline ends. Germline CDR1 SGHTA, CDR2 FQGNSA. CDR3 bases: TGTGCCAGCAGCTTAGAATCTAACACCGGGGAGCTGTTTTTT. Translating it yields CASSLESNTGELFF.

The J gene is TRBJ2-7, the V gene TRBV7-2; perhaps TRBD1 as D (6 bases). Between the trimmed V and J ends, which lost 3 bases and 0 bases, there was a span of 12 bases. The germline gives CDR1 SGHTA, CDR2 FQGNSA. There are 15 residues in the CDR3. CDR3 loop: CASSLKGDSSYEQYF. CDR3 DNA: TGTGCCAGCAGCTTGAAGGGGGATAGCTCCTACGAGCAGTACTTC.

This chain joins TRBV19 and TRBJ2-3; 7 bases are a match to TRBD1. The V and J ends lost 3 bases and 0 bases, in that order; junction bases with no gene match: 3. CDR3 length: 15 residues. Per the germline V gene, CDR1 is LNHDA and CDR2 is SQIVND (reference sequence). The CDR3 sequence: CASSIRGQSTDTQYF. CDR3 nucleotides: TGTGCCAGTAGTATTAGGGGACAGAGCACAGATACGCAGTATTTT.

The V and J genes are TRBV20-1 and TRBJ2-2; the D is unclear. In germline, CDR1 is DFQATT, CDR2 SNEGSKA (reference sequence). V was trimmed by 7 bases and J by 13 bases, leaving 16 bases between them. The CDR3 runs to 11 residues. The CDR3 protein is CSVTDQSRLFF. The DNA of the CDR3 is TGCAGTGTTACGGACCAGAGTAGGCTGTTTTTT.

The CDR3 coding sequence is TGCGCCAGCAGCCGCCAGGGTAACACCGGGGAGCTGTTTTTT. Its translation is CASSRQGNTGELFF. This chain uses TRBV4-1 with TRBJ2-2; D is possibly TRBD1 (5 bases). V was clipped by 4 bases and J by 2 bases, with 8 bases between them. CDR1 and CDR2 (germline): MGHRA, YSYEKL. The CDR3 extends over 14 amino acids.

This sequence joins TRBV7-2 and TRBJ2-4; 7 nucleotides line up with TRBD2. CDR1 and CDR2 (germline): SGHTA, FQGNSA. There are 14 residues in the CDR3. Trimming cost V 1 base and J 6 bases; bases outside gene matches: 3. CDR3 coding DNA: TGTGCCAGCAGCTTAGTGGGAGGGGTAAACATTCAGTACTTC. This codes for CASSLVGGVNIQYF. The whole variable domain, remainder taken from reference TRBV7-2 and TRBJ2-4, is GAGVSQSPSNKVTEKGKDVELRCDPISGHTALYWYRQSLGQGLEFLIYFQGNSAPDKSGLPSDRFSAERTGGSVSTLTIQRTQQEDSAVYLCASSLVGGVNIQYFGAGTRLSVL.

This sequence joins TRBV11-2 and TRBJ2-2; 7 bases line up with TRBD1. Losses at the gene ends were 5 bases for V and 6 bases for J; bases not matched to a gene: 6. This CDR3 contains 14 residues. Looked up from germline, CDR1 is SGHAT and CDR2 is FQNNGV. The CDR3: CASSRDREAGELFF. The CDR3 nucleotides read TGTGCCAGCAGCCGAGACAGGGAAGCCGGGGAGCTGTTTTTT.

Here the CDR3 DNA reads TGCGCCAGCAGCATAACAGGGGGCAACAATCAGCCCCAGCATTTT. Its protein is CASSITGGNNQPQHF. V usage is TRBV5-1 and J usage is TRBJ1-5, with 9 bases identical to TRBD1. CDR1 is SGHRS and CDR2 is YFSETQ in the germline V gene. V dropped 4 bases and J dropped 3; count of bases not matched to a gene: 5. The CDR3 is 15 amino acids. Combining the CDR3 with reference TRBV5-1 and TRBJ1-5 gives the whole variable domain KAGVTQTPRYLIKTRGQQVTLSCSPISGHRSVSWYQQTPGQGLQFLFEYFSETQRNKGNFPGRFSGRQFSNSRSEMNVSTLELGDSALYLCASSITGGNNQPQHFGDGTRLSIL.

This chain uses TRBV19 with TRBJ2-3; 10 nucleotides align to TRBD2. The ends lost 7 bases at V and 5 bases at J; junction bases unmatched: 6. CDR1 LNHDA and CDR2 SQIVND come from the germline V gene (reference sequence). This CDR3 contains 14 residues. DNA for the CDR3: TGTGCCAGTAACAAGCGGGAGGGGGTAGATACGCAGTATTTT. Translated, it gives CASNKREGVDTQYF.

This rearrangement joins TRBV18 to TRBJ2-7; 7 bases line up with TRBD1. The CDR3 is 13 residues long. After removal of 6 bases from V and 4 bases from J, the junction contained 6 bases not matched to a gene. CDR1 KGHSH and CDR2 LQKENI come from the germline V gene. The CDR3 coding sequence is TGTGCCAGCTCCCAAGTACAGGGGTACGAGCAGTACTTC. Amino acids: CASSQVQGYEQYF.

CDR3 sequence: CASGGDQETQYF. The CDR3 DNA is TGTGCCAGCGGCGGGGACCAAGAGACCCAGTACTTC. V and J are TRBV5-4 and TRBJ2-5; the D gene is possibly TRBD2 (6 bases). In germline, CDR1 is SGHNT, CDR2 YYREEE (reference sequence). Trimming left V 7 bases short and J 0 bases short, with 7 bases between. This CDR3 is built from 12 residues.

The J gene is TRBJ2-1, the V gene TRBV9; TRBD1 matches at 7 bases. The CDR3 is 15 residues long. Germline V gene sequence: CDR1 SGDLS, CDR2 YYNGEE. Losses at the gene ends were 1 base for V and 4 bases for J; bases not matched to a gene: 5. CDR3 nucleotide sequence: TGTGCCAGCAGCGTACTGAGACAGGGTTACAATGAGCAGTTCTTC. It specifies CASSVLRQGYNEQFF.

The chain uses TRBV2 and TRBJ1-5; 9 bases are shared with TRBD1. J gave up 4 bases and V 5 bases, and 3 bases lay outside the gene matches. The CDR3 totals 14 residues. Germline lookup yields CDR1 SNHLY and CDR2 FYNNEI. CDR3 sequence (DNA): TGTGCCAGCAGTCGGACAGGGGAGAATCAGCCCCAGCATTTT. Amino acid sequence: CASSRTGENQPQHF.

The chain has TRBV21-1 and TRBJ1-1; no DNA check was done on the table's D call, TRBD1. TRBV21-1 is marked as a pseudogene. The CDR3 loop spans 16 amino acids. CDR3 sequence: CASSTLKRQGAIDAFF. DNA of the CDR3: TGTGCCAGCAGTACCTTGAAGAGACAGGGGGCTATTGATGCTTTCTTT.

In this sample, this clone turned up a few times. V is TRBV7-2 and J is TRBJ2-3; D is unclear. CDR1 SGHTA and CDR2 FQGNSA come from the germline V gene. The CDR3 runs 12 residues. V shed 2 bases and J shed 6 bases, with 6 bases lying between them. For the CDR3, the DNA is TGTGCCAGCAGCTTAATGCGGGATACGCAGTATTTT. Translation: CASSLMRDTQYF. Variable domain in full (rest from reference TRBV7-2 and TRBJ2-3): GAGVSQSPSNKVTEKGKDVELRCDPISGHTALYWYRQSLGQGLEFLIYFQGNSAPDKSGLPSDRFSAERTGGSVSTLTIQRTQQEDSAVYLCASSLMRDTQYFGPGTRLTVL.

The chain is built from TRBV5-4 and TRBJ2-4; 10 bases align to TRBD1. With 3 bases clipped from V and 5 bases from J, the junction kept 8 bases outside the gene matches. Looked up from germline, CDR1 is SGHNT and CDR2 is YYREEE (reference sequence). CDR3 size: 16 residues. In DNA form, the CDR3 reads TGTGCCAGCAGCTCGCGGCGACAGGGGGCGGAAAACATTCAGTACTTC. Protein sequence: CASSSRRQGAENIQYF.

The genes are TRBV5-1 and TRBJ1-4; 7 bases align to TRBD1. Germline CDR1 SGHRS, CDR2 YFSETQ. V shed 4 bases and J 6 bases; nucleotides not matched to a gene: 6. The CDR3 has 14 amino acids. CDR3 in DNA: TGCGCCAGCAGCACTGGACAGGTCGATGAAAAACTGTTTTTT. Its translation: CASSTGQVDEKLFF.

The gene calls are TRBV9 and TRBJ1-1; tentative D call: TRBD1 (5 bases). V shed 0 bases and J shed 0 bases, with 12 bases lying between them. The CDR3 totals 16 residues. Per germline, CDR1 SGDLS and CDR2 YYNGEE. CDR3 nucleotides: TGTGCCAGCAGCGTAGGACCAGAGGGGTTGAACACTGAAGCTTTCTTT. As protein: CASSVGPEGLNTEAFF.

This clone was counted once. V usage is TRBV29-1 and J usage is TRBJ1-2; tentative D call: TRBD1 (5 bases). The length of the CDR3 is 16 residues. From germline, CDR1 is SQVTM and CDR2 ANQGSEA. Deletions cut 3 bases from V and 4 bases from J, with 21 bases between. The CDR3 region is CSVDAARLGRGYGYTF. The DNA of the CDR3 is TGCAGCGTTGATGCCGCGAGATTAGGGAGGGGCTATGGCTACACCTTC.

The chain is built from TRBV6-5 and TRBJ1-3; a weak D match, TRBD1 (6 bases). The CDR3 runs to 15 residues. Trimming cost V 2 bases and J 4 bases, with 12 bases left between them. Germline loops: CDR1 MNHEY, CDR2 SVGAGI. In nucleotides, the CDR3 is TGTGCCAGCAGTTACGGCAGGGGCGTCGGAAACACCATATATTTT. The encoded protein is CASSYGRGVGNTIYF.

The rearrangement links TRBV18 to TRBJ1-1, with TRBD1 identical over 8 bases. The germline CDR1 and CDR2 sequences are KGHSH and LQKENI. V trimming: 1 base; J trimming: 4 bases; junction bases outside the gene matches: 8. The CDR3 is 16 residues long. The CDR3 DNA reads TGTGCCAGCTCACCACTTCAGGGGGCCGGGTCCACTGAAGCTTTCTTT. Encoded protein: CASSPLQGAGSTEAFF.

This clone was seen only a few times. V usage is TRBV29-1 and J usage is TRBJ1-2, with a possible D match to TRBD1 (6 bases). Trimming removed 6 bases at V and 4 bases at J, with 9 bases between. Looked up from germline, CDR1 is SQVTM and CDR2 is ANQGSEA. This CDR3 has 11 residues. The CDR3 nucleotides are TGCAGCGTATCGACAGGCTATGGCTACACCTTC. It is translated as CSVSTGYGYTF.